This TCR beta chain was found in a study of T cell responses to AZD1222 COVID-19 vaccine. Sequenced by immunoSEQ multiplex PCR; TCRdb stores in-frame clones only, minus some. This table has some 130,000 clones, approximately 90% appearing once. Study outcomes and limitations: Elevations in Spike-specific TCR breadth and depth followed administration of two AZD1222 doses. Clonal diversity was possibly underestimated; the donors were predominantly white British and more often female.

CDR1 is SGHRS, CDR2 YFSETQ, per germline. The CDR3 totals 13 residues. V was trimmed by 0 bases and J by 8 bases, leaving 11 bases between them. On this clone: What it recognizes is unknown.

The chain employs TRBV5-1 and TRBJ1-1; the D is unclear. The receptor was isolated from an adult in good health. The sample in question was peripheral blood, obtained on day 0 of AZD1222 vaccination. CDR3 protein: CASSLVGLREAFF. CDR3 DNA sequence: TGCGCCAGCAGCTTGGTAGGCCTTAGGGAAGCTTTCTTT. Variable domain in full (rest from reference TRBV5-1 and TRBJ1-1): KAGVTQTPRYLIKTRGQQVTLSCSPISGHRSVSWYQQTPGQGLQFLFEYFSETQRNKGNFPGRFSGRQFSNSRSEMNVSTLELGDSALYLCASSLVGLREAFFGQGTRLTVV.